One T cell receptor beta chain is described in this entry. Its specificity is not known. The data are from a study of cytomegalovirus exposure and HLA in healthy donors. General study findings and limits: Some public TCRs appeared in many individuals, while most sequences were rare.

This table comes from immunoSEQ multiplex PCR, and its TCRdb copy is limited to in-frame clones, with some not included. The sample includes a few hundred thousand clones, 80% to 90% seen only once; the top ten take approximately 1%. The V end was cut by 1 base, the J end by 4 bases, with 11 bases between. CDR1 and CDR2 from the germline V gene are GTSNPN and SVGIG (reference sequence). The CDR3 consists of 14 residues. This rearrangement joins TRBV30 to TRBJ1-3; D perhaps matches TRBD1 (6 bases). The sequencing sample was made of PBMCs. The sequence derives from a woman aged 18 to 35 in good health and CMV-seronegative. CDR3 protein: CAWSDGGAGNTIYF. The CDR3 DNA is TGTGCCTGGAGTGACGGGGGGGCAGGAAACACCATATATTTT.